This TCR beta chain was captured in a study of identical twins' blood T cells. Whole-study findings and limits: Twins shared more top CDR3 clonotypes than unrelated donors did.

The J segment lost 3 bases and the V segment lost 6 bases, leaving 13 bases of the junction unmatched. From germline, CDR1 is DFQATT and CDR2 SNEGSKA (reference sequence). This CDR3 contains 16 residues. In TCRdb, the 5' RACE reads were re-called with MiXCR into one record per CDR3 protein. The data show 350,000 to 450,000 distinct CDR3 sequences, roughly 31% seen once. Points on this clonotype: Its antigen is as yet unknown.

Sequenced material: PBMCs. This chain joins TRBV20-1 and TRBJ1-2; TRBD1 aligns across 10 bases. The receptor was derived from a woman aged 18-49 years in good health. The CDR3, as DNA: TGCAGTGCGGCCGCGAGGGACAGGGGATCTTACTATGGCTACACCTTC. It yields the protein CSAAARDRGSYYGYTF.